These T cell receptor beta chains were read from a single sample in a study of cytomegalovirus exposure and HLA in healthy donors. Sequenced by immunoSEQ multiplex PCR; TCRdb stores in-frame clones only, minus some. The repertoire consists of some 180,000 clones, with around 82% occurring once and the leading ten covering 13% to 15%. Specimen: PBMCs. These TCRs come from a woman aged 25 to 45 in good health and CMV-seropositive. CDR3s include the opening cysteine and the closing phenylalanine or tryptophan. D genes are given only for firm matches. Expanded clones get a size class; other rows say once, few or many, or leave the size out.

>TRBV6-1|NA|TRBD2|TRBJ2-6
TGTGCCAGTAGAAGCGGGAGAGATGGGGCCAACGTCCTGACTTTC
CASRSGRDGANVLTF
>TRBV7-2|NA|NA|TRBJ2-2
TGTGCCAGCAGCTTAGTTATCAGGGTTTCGAACACCGGGGAGCTGTTTTTT
CASSLVIRVSNTGELFF
>TRBV15|NA|TRBD1|TRBJ2-7
TGTGCCACCAGCACCGACAGGGCCTACGAGCAGTACTTC
CATSTDRAYEQYF
>TRBV25-1|NA|TRBD1|TRBJ1-2
TGTGCCAGCAGTGCGGGACAGGGGGTTAACTATGGCTACACCTTC
CASSAGQGVNYGYTF
>TRBV7-9|NA|TRBD2|TRBJ2-3
TGTGCCAGCAGCTCCCCGGGACTAGCGGGAACTACAGATACGCAGTATTTT
CASSSPGLAGTTDTQYF
>TRBV30|NA|NA|TRBJ2-7
TGTGCCTGGAGTGTACTGTCCAGGCGATCCTACGAGCAGTACTTC
CAWSVLSRRSYEQYF
>TRBV11-2|NA|TRBD1|TRBJ2-3
TGTGCCAGCAGCCTGTCGGACAGGGTGGGCAACACAGATACGCAGTATTTT
CASSLSDRVGNTDTQYF
>TRBV6-1|few|TRBD1|TRBJ1-5
TGTGCCAGCAGGGACAGGGGAGGACAGCCCCAGCATTTT
CASRDRGGQPQHF
>TRBV7-8|NA|NA|TRBJ2-7
TGTGCCAGCAGCTCAGACTCGGGACTGATATCCTACGAGCAGTACTTC
CASSSDSGLISYEQYF
>TRBV7-2|NA|NA|TRBJ1-2
TGTGCCAGCAGCTCGGACAGATCCTATGGCTACACCTTC
CASSSDRSYGYTF
>TRBV7-9|few|NA|TRBJ1-4
TGTGCCAGCAGCCTAGACTTATCAACTAATGAAAAACTGTTTTTT
CASSLDLSTNEKLFF
>TRBV7-2|NA|NA|TRBJ2-6
TGTGCCAGCAGTCGTCTGGGAGGACAGGATCTTTCTGGGGCCAACGTCCTGACTTTC
CASSRLGGQDLSGANVLTF
>TRBV27|NA|TRBD2|TRBJ2-2
TGTGCCAGCAGTTTCGCCTGGGGACTAGCGGGAGAGGGGGGAACCGGGGAGCTGTTTTTT
CASSFAWGLAGEGGTGELFF
>TRBV28|NA|NA|TRBJ2-5
TGTGCCAGCAGTGCGGACACAAAAGAGACCCAGTACTTC
CASSADTKETQYF
>TRBV2|NA|NA|TRBJ2-7
TGTGCCAGCAGTGAACAGTTCTACGAGCAGTACTTC
CASSEQFYEQYF
>TRBV7-9|few|TRBD2|TRBJ2-2
TGTGCCAGCAGCTTCTCCGGGGGACTAAACGGGGAGCTGTTTTTT
CASSFSGGLNGELFF
>TRBV5-6|NA|TRBD2|TRBJ2-1
TGTGCCAGCAGCTCCAGCGGGAGTGAGCAGTTCTTC
CASSSSGSEQFF
>TRBV6-5|NA|TRBD1|TRBJ1-3
TGTGCCAGCAGTTACCGGACAGGGGTTACTGGAAACACCATATATTTT
CASSYRTGVTGNTIYF
>TRBV9|NA|TRBD1|TRBJ1-1
TGTGCCAGCAGCGGGACAGGGGGCGAGACTGAAGCTTTCTTT
CASSGTGGETEAFF
>TRBV6-1|NA|TRBD1|TRBJ1-3
TGTGCCAGCAGTGGAACAGGGGTTGGAAACACCATATATTTT
CASSGTGVGNTIYF
>TRBV27|NA|NA|TRBJ2-7
TGTGCCAGCTCCCACCCTGTGGACAGAGGGATCGAGCAGTACTTC
CASSHPVDRGIEQYF
>TRBV4-3|once|TRBD2|TRBJ2-7
TGCGCCAGCAGCTACGGACTAGCGGGACCCTACGAGCAGTACTTC
CASSYGLAGPYEQYF
>TRBV10-1|NA|TRBD1|TRBJ1-2
TGCGCCAGCAGTAAGGGACAGCTATATGGCTACACCTTC
CASSKGQLYGYTF
>TRBV15|NA|NA|TRBJ1-2
TGTGCCACCAGCAGAGATCCCGCCTTCTCTACCCACTATGGCTACACCTTC
CATSRDPAFSTHYGYTF
>TRBV5-6|NA|TRBD1|TRBJ1-3
TGTGCCAGCAGCTTGCGGCAGGGGGTAGCTGGAAACACCATATATTTT
CASSLRQGVAGNTIYF
>TRBV6-5|NA|NA|TRBJ2-7
TGTGCCAGCAGCCCTACAGGGTATACCTACGAGCAGTACTTC
CASSPTGYTYEQYF
>TRBV9|NA|NA|TRBJ1-4
TGTGCCAGCAGCATTCACGACAGCCTTAATGAAAAACTGTTTTTT
CASSIHDSLNEKLFF
>TRBV19|NA|NA|TRBJ2-2
TGTGCCAGTAACCGGAGGGGCGGGTCGAACACCGGGGAGCTGTTTTTT
CASNRRGGSNTGELFF
>TRBV4-1|NA|NA|TRBJ2-7
TGCGCCAGCAGCCAAGATCGAGGACTCTACGAGCAGTACTTC
CASSQDRGLYEQYF
>TRBV2|NA|TRBD2|TRBJ2-2
TGTGCCAGCAGTGAAGCGCGGCTAGCGGGGCTCCTCACCGGGGAGCTGTTTTTT
CASSEARLAGLLTGELFF
>TRBV5-1|NA|TRBD1|TRBJ2-7
TGCGCCAGCAGCTCGGGACAGGGGGCATACTACGAGCAGTACTTC
CASSSGQGAYYEQYF
>TRBV5-6|NA|NA|TRBJ1-1
TGTGCCAGCAGCGTAATAAGGGGTGATTTTATGAACACTGAAGCTTTCTTT
CASSVIRGDFMNTEAFF
>TRBV28|NA|NA|TRBJ2-1
TGTGCCAGCGGATTACAGGGTTTGCAGTTCTTC
CASGLQGLQFF
>TRBV5-1|few|TRBD2|TRBJ2-7
TGCGCCAGCAGCTTGACTAGCGCTTGGAGCTACGAGCAGTACTTC
CASSLTSAWSYEQYF
>TRBV28|NA|NA|TRBJ1-5
TGTGCCAGCAGTTTATTCCGGCCGGGGCAGCCCCAGCATTTT
CASSLFRPGQPQHF
>TRBV20-1|NA|TRBD1|TRBJ2-1
TGCAGTGCGATGACAGGGGATGAGCAGTTCTTC
CSAMTGDEQFF
>TRBV7-2|NA|TRBD2|TRBJ2-5
TGTGCCAGCAGCTTTGCAGCGGGACTCCTTAACTTC
CASSFAAGLLNF
>TRBV7-2|NA|TRBD2|TRBJ2-7
TGTGCCAGCAGCTCTATAGCGGGGAGCTCCTACGAGCAGTACTTC
CASSSIAGSSYEQYF
>TRBV9|NA|NA|TRBJ1-1
TGTGCCAGCAGCGTAGACGGTTGGGGGGTGGGTAGGTCTGAAGCTTTCTTT
CASSVDGWGVGRSEAFF
>TRBV5-1|NA|TRBD1|TRBJ2-2
TGCGCCAGCAGCCCCGGGACAGGGTATGCCGGGGAGCTGTTTTTT
CASSPGTGYAGELFF
>TRBV29-1|NA|NA|TRBJ1-1
TGCAGCGCTCGGGAGACACAGAACACTGAAGCTTTCTTT
CSARETQNTEAFF
>TRBV6-5|NA|NA|TRBJ1-4
TGTGCCAGCGCCCTAGTCGGGGGGGGTGAAAAACTGTTTTTT
CASALVGGGEKLFF
>TRBV5-1|NA|NA|TRBJ1-3
TGCGCCAGCAGCTTGGGAGACAGGCTCTCTGGAAACACCATATATTTT
CASSLGDRLSGNTIYF
>TRBV2|NA|TRBD1|TRBJ2-1
TGTGCCAGCAGGGCAGACAGGGGTAATGAGCAGTTCTTC
CASRADRGNEQFF
>TRBV29-1|NA|TRBD1|TRBJ2-5
TGCAGCGTTGTTCGACAGGGGGTCGGTGAGCAGTACTTC
CSVVRQGVGEQYF